This is a list of T cell receptor beta chains from one sample in a study of cytomegalovirus exposure and HLA in healthy donors. The assay was immunoSEQ multiplex PCR, and TCRdb's table has in-frame clones only and misses some. This sample has approximately 140,000 clones, with just under 75% found just once. The sample taken for sequencing was PBMCs. The receptors stem from a woman younger than 35 in good health and CMV-seronegative. The CDR3 runs from the conserved cysteine through the conserved F or W. The D gene is left open where the match is weak. Size is omitted from some rows. Given values are once, few, many or a class for expanded clones.

TRBJ1-2 few TRBD1 TRBV2 CASSRTGVEGYTF TGTGCCAGCAGCCGAACAGGGGTAGAAGGCTACACCTTC
TRBJ2-3 . TRBD1 TRBV18 CASSLGTAEDTQYF TGTGCCAGCTCCTTGGGGACAGCAGAAGATACGCAGTATTTT
TRBJ1-4 . . TRBV6-6 CASGRTATNEKLFF TGTGCCAGCGGGAGAACAGCAACTAATGAAAAACTGTTTTTT
TRBJ1-1 . . TRBV7-8 CASRAGENTEAFF TGTGCCAGCAGGGCGGGGGAGAACACTGAAGCTTTCTTT
TRBJ2-2 . . TRBV9 CASSARLATGELFF TGTGCCAGCAGCGCCCGTCTAGCCACCGGGGAGCTGTTTTTT
TRBJ1-1 few . TRBV7-9 CASSLTATEAFF TGTGCCAGCAGCTTAACAGCCACTGAAGCTTTCTTT
TRBJ1-4 . TRBD1 TRBV7-9 CASSLRLGQTNEKLFF TGTGCCAGCAGCTTACGGTTGGGACAGACGAATGAAAAACTGTTTTTT
TRBJ2-5 . . TRBV18 CASSPPAGETQYF TGTGCCAGCTCACCACCCGCAGGGGAGACCCAGTACTTC
TRBJ1-5 once . TRBV2 CASSPWGEPQHF TGTGCCAGCAGTCCGTGGGGCGAGCCCCAGCATTTT
TRBJ2-6 . TRBD2 TRBV5-1 CASSLAGGSGANVLTF TGCGCCAGCAGCTTGGCCGGGGGGTCTGGGGCCAACGTCCTGACTTTC
TRBJ1-4 . . TRBV7-6 CASSLAQGIGEKLFF TGTGCCAGCAGCTTAGCTCAGGGGATCGGTGAAAAACTGTTTTTT
TRBJ2-7 . . TRBV9 CASSGQDWYEQYF TGTGCCAGCAGTGGGCAGGATTGGTACGAGCAGTACTTC